These T cell receptor beta chains were read from a single sample in a study of shared clonotypes between healthy human individuals. Assay: immunoSEQ multiplex PCR; the TCRdb copy retains only in-frame clones and omits some. This sample has fewer than 1.4 million clones, with approximately 78% found just once. The sequenced material came from memory CD4+ T cells from PBMCs. The receptors here all came from a man aged 18 to 30 in good health. Some clones in this sample may be carry-over from other donors' samples. Both conserved end residues are part of each CDR3. D genes are given only for firm matches. Clone sizes are given selectively: once, few, many, or a class where the clone is expanded.

TRBV7-9	TRBJ1-3	-	-	13	CASSPGIENTIYF	TGTGCCAGCAGCCCTGGGATTGAAAACACCATATATTTT
TRBV7-9	TRBJ1-4	-	-	14	CASSLGQGFEKLFF	TGTGCCAGCAGCTTAGGCCAGGGGTTTGAAAAACTGTTTTTT
TRBV9	TRBJ2-1	TRBD2	-	16	CASSVAAGGSYNEQFF	TGTGCCAGCAGCGTAGCGGCGGGAGGCTCCTACAATGAGCAGTTCTTC
TRBV28	TRBJ1-5	-	-	14	CASSLYRGWGPQHF	TGTGCCAGCAGTTTATATAGGGGTTGGGGGCCCCAGCATTTT
TRBV20-1	TRBJ2-7	-	-	11	CSASLGYEQYF	TGCAGTGCTAGTTTGGGCTACGAGCAGTACTTC
TRBV2	TRBJ1-5	-	once	14	CASSRDTGNQPQHF	TGTGCCAGCAGTAGAGACACAGGGAATCAGCCCCAGCATTTT
TRBV4-1	TRBJ2-1	-	many	17	CASSQGSFTLAPNEQFF	TGCGCCAGCAGCCAAGGATCGTTTACCCTAGCCCCCAATGAGCAGTTCTTC
TRBV7-8	TRBJ1-5	-	once	13	CASSLSSNQPQHF	TGTGCCAGCAGCTTGAGCAGCAATCAGCCCCAGCATTTT
TRBV7-2	TRBJ1-3	TRBD1	few	17	CASSARQGALSGNTIYF	TGTGCCAGCAGCGCCCGACAGGGGGCTCTCTCTGGAAACACCATATATTTT
TRBV5-1	TRBJ2-1	-	-	15	CASSLTGGLYNEQFF	TGCGCCAGCAGCTTAACTGGCGGGTTATACAATGAGCAGTTCTTC
TRBV6-6	TRBJ2-5	-	-	16	CASSSPGRGAQETQYF	TGTGCCAGCAGTTCCCCGGGGCGTGGGGCCCAAGAGACCCAGTACTTC
TRBV11-2	TRBJ1-3	-	few	16	CASRQIGKGSGNTIYF	TGTGCCAGCAGACAAATCGGGAAAGGTTCTGGAAACACCATATATTTT
TRBV7-2	TRBJ2-7	TRBD2	few	16	CASSLLPSGTWDEQYF	TGTGCCAGCAGCTTACTCCCTAGCGGGACGTGGGACGAGCAGTACTTC
TRBV28	TRBJ2-5	-	-	13	CASSIPALKTQYF	TGTGCCAGCAGCATCCCCGCCTTGAAGACCCAGTACTTC
TRBV7-2	TRBJ1-1	-	many	12	CASSLTGTEAFF	TGTGCCAGCAGCTTAACGGGAACTGAAGCTTTCTTT
TRBV18	TRBJ1-1	TRBD1	-	15	CASSPGQGVVTEAFF	TGTGCCAGCTCACCGGGACAGGGGGTGGTCACTGAAGCTTTCTTT
TRBV7-9	TRBJ2-1	-	few	13	CASSLSGDNEQFF	TGTGCCAGCAGCTTAAGTGGGGACAATGAGCAGTTCTTC
TRBV4-1	TRBJ1-2	-	-	15	CASSQITTGNYGYTF	TGCGCCAGCAGCCAAATTACTACAGGGAACTATGGCTACACCTTC
TRBV28	TRBJ2-7	TRBD1	-	15	CASSPPGQSSYEQYF	TGTGCCAGCAGTCCTCCGGGACAGAGCTCCTACGAGCAGTACTTC
TRBV28	TRBJ1-1	-	-	12	CATMTLNTEAFF	TGTGCCACCATGACCCTGAACACTGAAGCTTTCTTT
TRBV19	TRBJ2-6	-	few	17	CASSIFGFTSGANVLTF	TGTGCCAGTAGTATTTTCGGCTTTACCTCTGGGGCCAACGTCCTGACTTTC
TRBV28	TRBJ1-3	-	-	14	CASTFASPGNTIYF	TGTGCCAGCACATTTGCCAGTCCTGGAAACACCATATATTTT
TRBV10-2	TRBJ2-1	-	-	15	CASSGGQGDVNEQFF	TGCGCCAGCAGTGGAGGTCAGGGAGACGTCAATGAGCAGTTCTTC
TRBV5-1	TRBJ2-1	TRBD2	-	23	CASSLDGGRAFGIDSSSYNEQFF	TGCGCCAGCAGCTTGGATGGCGGGAGGGCCTTTGGGATAGACTCGAGCTCCTACAATGAGCAGTTCTTC
TRBV2	TRBJ2-7	-	-	14	CASSPPVLTGEQYF	TGTGCCAGCAGTCCCCCGGTCCTAACCGGGGAGCAGTACTTC
TRBV29-1	TRBJ1-1	-	-	12	CSVVQGSAEAFF	TGCAGCGTCGTCCAGGGAAGCGCTGAAGCTTTCTTT
TRBV11-2	TRBJ2-5	-	-	13	CASSRSQEETQYF	TGTGCCAGCAGCCGGTCCCAGGAAGAGACCCAGTACTTC
TRBV7-2	TRBJ1-4	-	-	15	CASSPRGGEREKLFF	TGTGCCAGCAGCCCCCGGGGGGGGGAGCGTGAAAAACTGTTTTTT
TRBV7-3	TRBJ2-1	-	once	15	CASSLNRADYNEQFF	TGTGCCAGCAGCTTAAACAGGGCAGACTACAATGAGCAGTTCTTC